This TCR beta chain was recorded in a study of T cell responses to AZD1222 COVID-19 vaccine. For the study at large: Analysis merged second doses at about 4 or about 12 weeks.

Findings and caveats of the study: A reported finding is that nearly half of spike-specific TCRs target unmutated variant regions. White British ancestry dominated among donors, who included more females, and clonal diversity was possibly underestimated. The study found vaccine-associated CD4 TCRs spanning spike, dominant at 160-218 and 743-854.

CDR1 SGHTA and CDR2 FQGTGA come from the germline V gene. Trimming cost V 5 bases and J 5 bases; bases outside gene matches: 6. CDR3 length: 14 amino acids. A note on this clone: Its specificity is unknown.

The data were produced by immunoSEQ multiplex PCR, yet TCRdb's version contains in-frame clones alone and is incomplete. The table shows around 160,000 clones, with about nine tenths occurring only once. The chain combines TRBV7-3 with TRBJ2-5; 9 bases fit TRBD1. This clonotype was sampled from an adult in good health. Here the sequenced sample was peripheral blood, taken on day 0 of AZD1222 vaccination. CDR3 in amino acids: CASSKSGQGETQYF. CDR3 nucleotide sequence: TGTGCCAGCAGCAAATCAGGACAGGGGGAGACCCAGTACTTC. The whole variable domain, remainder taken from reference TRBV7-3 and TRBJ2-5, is GAGVSQTPSNKVTEKGKYVELRCDPISGHTALYWYRQSLGQGPEFLIYFQGTGAADDSGLPNDRFFAVRPEGSVSTLKIQRTERGDSAVYLCASSKSGQGETQYFGPGTRLLVL.